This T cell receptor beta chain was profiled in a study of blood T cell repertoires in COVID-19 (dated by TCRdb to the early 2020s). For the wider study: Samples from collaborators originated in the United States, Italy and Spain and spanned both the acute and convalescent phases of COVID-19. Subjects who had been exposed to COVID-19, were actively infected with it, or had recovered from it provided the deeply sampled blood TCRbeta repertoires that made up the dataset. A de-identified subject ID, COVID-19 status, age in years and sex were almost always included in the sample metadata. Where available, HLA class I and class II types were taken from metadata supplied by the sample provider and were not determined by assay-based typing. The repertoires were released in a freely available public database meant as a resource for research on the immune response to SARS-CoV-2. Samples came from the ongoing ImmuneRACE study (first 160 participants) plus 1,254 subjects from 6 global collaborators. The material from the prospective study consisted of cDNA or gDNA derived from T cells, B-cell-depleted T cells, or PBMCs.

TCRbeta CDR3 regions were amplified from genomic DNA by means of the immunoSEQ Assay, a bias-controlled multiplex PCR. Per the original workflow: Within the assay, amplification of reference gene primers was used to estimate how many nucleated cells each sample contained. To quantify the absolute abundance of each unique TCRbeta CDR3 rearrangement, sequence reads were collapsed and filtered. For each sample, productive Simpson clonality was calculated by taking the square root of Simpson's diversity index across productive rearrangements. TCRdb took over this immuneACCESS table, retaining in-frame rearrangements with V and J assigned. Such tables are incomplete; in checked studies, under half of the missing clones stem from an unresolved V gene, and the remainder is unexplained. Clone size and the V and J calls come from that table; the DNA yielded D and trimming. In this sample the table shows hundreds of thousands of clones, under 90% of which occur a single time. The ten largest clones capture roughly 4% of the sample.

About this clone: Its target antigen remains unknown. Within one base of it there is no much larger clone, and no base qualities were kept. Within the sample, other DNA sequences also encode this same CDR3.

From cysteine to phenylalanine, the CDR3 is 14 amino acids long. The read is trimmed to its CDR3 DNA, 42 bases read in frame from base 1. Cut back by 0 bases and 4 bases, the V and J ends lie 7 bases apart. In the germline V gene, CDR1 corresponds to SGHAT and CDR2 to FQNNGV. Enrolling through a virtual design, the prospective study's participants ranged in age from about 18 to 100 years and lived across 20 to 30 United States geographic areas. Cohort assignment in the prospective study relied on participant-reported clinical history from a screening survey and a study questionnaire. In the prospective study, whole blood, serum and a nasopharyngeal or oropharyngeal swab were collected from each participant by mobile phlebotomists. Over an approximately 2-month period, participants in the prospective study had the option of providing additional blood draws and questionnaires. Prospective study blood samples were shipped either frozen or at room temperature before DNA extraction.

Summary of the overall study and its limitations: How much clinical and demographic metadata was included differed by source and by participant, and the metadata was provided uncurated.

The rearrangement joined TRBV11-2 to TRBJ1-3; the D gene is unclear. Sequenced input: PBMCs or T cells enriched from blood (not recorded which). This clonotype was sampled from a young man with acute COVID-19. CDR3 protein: CASSLDRSGNTIYF. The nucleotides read TGTGCCAGCAGCTTAGACCGTTCCGGAAACACCATATATTTT.